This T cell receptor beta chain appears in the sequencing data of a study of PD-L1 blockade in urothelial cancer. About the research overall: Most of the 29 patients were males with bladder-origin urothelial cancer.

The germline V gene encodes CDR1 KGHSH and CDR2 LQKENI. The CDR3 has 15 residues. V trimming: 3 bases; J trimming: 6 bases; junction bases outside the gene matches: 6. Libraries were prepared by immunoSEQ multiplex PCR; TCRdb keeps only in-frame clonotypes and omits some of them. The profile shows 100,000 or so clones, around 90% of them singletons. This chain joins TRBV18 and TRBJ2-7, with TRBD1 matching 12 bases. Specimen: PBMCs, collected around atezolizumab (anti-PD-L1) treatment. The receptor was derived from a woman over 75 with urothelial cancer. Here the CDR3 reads CASSPIGTGGLEQYF. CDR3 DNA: TGTGCCAGCTCACCGATCGGGACAGGGGGCCTCGAGCAGTACTTC.